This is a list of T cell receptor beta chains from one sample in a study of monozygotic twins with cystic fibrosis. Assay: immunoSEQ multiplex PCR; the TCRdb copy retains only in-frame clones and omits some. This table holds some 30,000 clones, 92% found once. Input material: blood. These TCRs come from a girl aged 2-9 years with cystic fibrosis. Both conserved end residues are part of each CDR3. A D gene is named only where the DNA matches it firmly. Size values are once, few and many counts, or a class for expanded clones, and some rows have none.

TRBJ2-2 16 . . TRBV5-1 CASSLYRSVNTGELFF TGCGCCAGCAGCTTGTATCGCAGCGTGAACACCGGGGAGCTGTTTTTT
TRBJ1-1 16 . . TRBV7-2 CASSLNWFFGVAEAFF TGTGCCAGCAGCCTAAACTGGTTTTTCGGGGTCGCTGAAGCTTTCTTT
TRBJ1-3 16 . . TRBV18 CASSPTSGDSGNTIYF TGTGCCAGCTCACCAACCTCAGGGGATTCTGGAAACACCATATATTTT
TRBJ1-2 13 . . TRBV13 CASSPSLGYGYTF TGTGCCAGCAGCCCGTCCCTGGGCTATGGCTACACCTTC
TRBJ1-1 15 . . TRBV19 CASSMKARENTEAFF TGTGCCAGTAGTATGAAAGCCAGGGAGAACACTGAAGCTTTCTTT
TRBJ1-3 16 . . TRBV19 CASSIPGGVSGNTIYF TGTGCCAGTAGTATCCCCGGGGGGGTCTCTGGAAACACCATATATTTT
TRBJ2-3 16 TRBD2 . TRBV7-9 CASSSQPQREADTQYF TGTGCCAGCAGCTCCCAACCCCAGCGGGAGGCAGATACGCAGTATTTT
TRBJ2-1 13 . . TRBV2 CASSGDIEDEQFF TGTGCCAGCAGTGGGGACATTGAGGATGAGCAGTTCTTC
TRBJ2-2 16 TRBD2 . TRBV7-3 CASSLTPSGRGGELFF TGTGCCAGCAGCTTAACGCCTAGCGGGAGGGGCGGGGAGCTGTTTTTT
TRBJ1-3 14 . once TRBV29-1 CSVVLTGGGNTIYF TGCAGCGTTGTATTGACCGGGGGGGGAAACACCATATATTTT
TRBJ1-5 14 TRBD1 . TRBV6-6 CASSWTGLSQPQHF TGTGCCAGCAGTTGGACAGGGCTCAGTCAGCCCCAGCATTTT
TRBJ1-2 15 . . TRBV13 CASSLVPETNYGYTF TGTGCCAGCAGCTTAGTGCCAGAGACTAACTATGGCTACACCTTC
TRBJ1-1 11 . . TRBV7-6 CASYDGTEAFF TGTGCCAGCTACGACGGTACTGAAGCTTTCTTT
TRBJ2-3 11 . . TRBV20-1 CSVFQGDTQYF TGCAGTGTTTTTCAAGGGGATACGCAGTATTTT
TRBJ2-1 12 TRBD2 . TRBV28 CASGTSGNEQFF TGTGCCAGCGGGACTAGCGGCAATGAGCAGTTCTTC
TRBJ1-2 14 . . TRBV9 CASSLNMRNYGYTF TGTGCCAGCAGCCTAAACATGCGCAACTATGGCTACACCTTC
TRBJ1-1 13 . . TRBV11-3 CASSLRQDTEAFF TGTGCCAGCAGCTTGCGCCAGGACACTGAAGCTTTCTTT
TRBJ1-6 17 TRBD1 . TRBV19 CASSIGQASSYNSPLHF TGTGCCAGTAGTATTGGACAGGCGAGCTCCTATAATTCACCCCTCCACTTT
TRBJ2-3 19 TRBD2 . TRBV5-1 CASSLATRLAGSSTDTQYF TGCGCCAGCAGCTTGGCCACCCGACTAGCGGGGTCTAGCACAGATACGCAGTATTTT
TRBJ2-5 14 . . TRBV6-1 CASSEGEGAGTQYF TGTGCCAGCAGTGAAGGGGAGGGGGCAGGGACCCAGTACTTC
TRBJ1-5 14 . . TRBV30 CAWSVGTLGGAQHF TGTGCCTGGAGTGTAGGCACCTTAGGGGGGGCCCAGCATTTT
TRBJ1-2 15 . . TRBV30 CAWHHPGFADYGYTF TGTGCCTGGCATCACCCAGGGTTTGCGGACTATGGCTACACCTTC
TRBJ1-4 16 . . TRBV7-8 CASSSGFSTRNEKLFF TGTGCCAGCAGCTCGGGATTTTCAACCAGGAATGAAAAACTGTTTTTT
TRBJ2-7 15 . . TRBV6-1 CASRRGSDGGGEQYF TGTGCCAGCAGGCGTGGGTCTGACGGGGGCGGTGAGCAGTACTTC
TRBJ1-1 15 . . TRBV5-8 CASSQVGRANTEAFF TGTGCCAGCAGCCAGGTCGGGAGGGCGAACACTGAAGCTTTCTTT
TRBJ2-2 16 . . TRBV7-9 CAPGIEGRPDTGELFF TGTGCCCCCGGAATCGAGGGTCGACCGGACACCGGGGAGCTGTTTTTT
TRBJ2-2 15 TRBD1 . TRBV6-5 CASSYSTRGTGELFF TGTGCCAGCAGTTACTCTACCAGGGGGACCGGGGAGCTGTTTTTT
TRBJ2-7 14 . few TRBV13 CASSFQGSGQEQYF TGTGCCAGCAGCTTCCAGGGTTCGGGGCAAGAGCAGTACTTC
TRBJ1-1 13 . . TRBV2 CASTQDSEVIAFF TGTGCCAGCACTCAGGACAGCGAGGTAATAGCTTTCTTT
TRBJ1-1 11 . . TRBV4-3 CASSDHNEAFF TGCGCCAGCAGCGACCACAATGAAGCTTTCTTT
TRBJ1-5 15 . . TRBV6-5 CASSYRAVKGQPQHF TGTGCCAGCAGTTACCGGGCAGTGAAGGGACAGCCCCAGCATTTT
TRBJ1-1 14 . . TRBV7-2 CASSFPHRAAEAFF TGTGCCAGCAGTTTCCCCCACAGGGCCGCTGAAGCTTTCTTT
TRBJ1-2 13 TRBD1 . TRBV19 CASTFGDRWGYTF TGTGCCAGTACCTTTGGGGACAGGTGGGGCTACACCTTC
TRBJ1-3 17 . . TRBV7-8 CASSLVHSPGTGNTIYF TGTGCCAGCAGCTTAGTCCACTCTCCAGGGACTGGAAACACCATATATTTT
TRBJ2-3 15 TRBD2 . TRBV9 CASSSDSGSTDTQYF TGTGCCAGCAGCTCGGATAGCGGGAGCACAGATACGCAGTATTTT